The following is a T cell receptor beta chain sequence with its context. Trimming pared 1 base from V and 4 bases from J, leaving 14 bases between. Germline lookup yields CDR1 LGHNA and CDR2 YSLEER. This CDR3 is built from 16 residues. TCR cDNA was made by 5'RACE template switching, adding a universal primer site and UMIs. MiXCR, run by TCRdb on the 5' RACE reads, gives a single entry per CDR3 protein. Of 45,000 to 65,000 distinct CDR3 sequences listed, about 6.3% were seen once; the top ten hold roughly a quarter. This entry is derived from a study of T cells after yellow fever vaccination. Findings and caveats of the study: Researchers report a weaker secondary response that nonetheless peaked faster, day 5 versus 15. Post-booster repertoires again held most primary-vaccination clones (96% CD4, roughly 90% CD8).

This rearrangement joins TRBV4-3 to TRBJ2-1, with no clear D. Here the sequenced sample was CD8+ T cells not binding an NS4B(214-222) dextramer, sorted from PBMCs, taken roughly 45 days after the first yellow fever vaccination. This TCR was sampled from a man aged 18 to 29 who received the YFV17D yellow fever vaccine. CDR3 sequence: CASSQGTGPEYNEQFF. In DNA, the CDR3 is TGCGCCAGCAGCCAAGGGACCGGCCCCGAATACAATGAGCAGTTCTTC.